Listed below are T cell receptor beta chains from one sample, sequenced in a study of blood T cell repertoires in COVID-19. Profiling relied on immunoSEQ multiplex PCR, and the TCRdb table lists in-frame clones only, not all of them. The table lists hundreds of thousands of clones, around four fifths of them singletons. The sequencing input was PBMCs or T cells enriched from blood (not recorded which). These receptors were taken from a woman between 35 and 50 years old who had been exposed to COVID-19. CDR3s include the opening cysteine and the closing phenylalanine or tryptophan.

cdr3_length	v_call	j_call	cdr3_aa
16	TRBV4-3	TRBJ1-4	CASSQDLADTNEKLFF
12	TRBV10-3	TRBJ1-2	CASGGRGYGYTF
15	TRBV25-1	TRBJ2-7	CASSPGTGGSYEQYF
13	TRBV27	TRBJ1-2	CASSLRDRGGYTF
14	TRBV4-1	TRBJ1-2	CASSQDITGYGYTF
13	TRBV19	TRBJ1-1	CASSITRVTEAFF
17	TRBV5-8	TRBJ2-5	CASSSGRTSDLVGTQYF
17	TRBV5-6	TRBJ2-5	CASSLVLDRGRGETQYF
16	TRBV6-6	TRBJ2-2	CASSSGTSGGAGELFF
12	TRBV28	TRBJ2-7	CASSSREYEQYF
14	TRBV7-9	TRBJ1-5	CASSLARTDQPQHF
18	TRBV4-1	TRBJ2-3	CASSQATSGGGRTDTQYF
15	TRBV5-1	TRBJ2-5	CASRPIAGVEETQYF
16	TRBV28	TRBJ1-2	CASSSDRATQGYGYTF
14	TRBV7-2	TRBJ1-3	CASLGGGSGNTIYF
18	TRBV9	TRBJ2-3	CASSVVGVASGGPDTQYF
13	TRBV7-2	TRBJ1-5	CASSSSGVRPQHF
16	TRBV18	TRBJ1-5	CASSPPGRAEGQPQHF
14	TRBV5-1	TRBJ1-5	CASSRRGGSEPQHF
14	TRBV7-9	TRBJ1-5	CASSPTGFGQPQHF
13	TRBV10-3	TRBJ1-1	CAMRGTENTEAFF
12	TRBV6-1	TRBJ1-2	CASNIGEGGYTF
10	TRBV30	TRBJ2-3	CACSENTQYF
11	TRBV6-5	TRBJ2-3	CASSNGLKSYF
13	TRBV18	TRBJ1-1	CASSPRDRAEAFF
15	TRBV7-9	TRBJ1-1	CASSHGGASALEAFF
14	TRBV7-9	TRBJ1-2	CASSLAGDRGGYTF
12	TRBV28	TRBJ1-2	CASSPQVYGYTF
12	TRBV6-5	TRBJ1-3	CASRQGGNTIYF